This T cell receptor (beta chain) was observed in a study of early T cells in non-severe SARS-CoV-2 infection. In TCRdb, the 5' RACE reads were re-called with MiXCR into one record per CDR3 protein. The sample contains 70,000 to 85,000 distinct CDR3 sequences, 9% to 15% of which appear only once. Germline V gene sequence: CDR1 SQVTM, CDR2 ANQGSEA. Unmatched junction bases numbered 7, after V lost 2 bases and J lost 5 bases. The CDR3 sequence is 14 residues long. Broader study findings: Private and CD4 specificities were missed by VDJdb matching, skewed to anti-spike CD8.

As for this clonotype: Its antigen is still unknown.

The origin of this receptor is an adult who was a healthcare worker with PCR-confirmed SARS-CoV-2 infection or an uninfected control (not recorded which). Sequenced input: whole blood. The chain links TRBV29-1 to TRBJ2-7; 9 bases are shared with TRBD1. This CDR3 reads CSVERQGGIHEQYF. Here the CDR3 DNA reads TGCAGCGTTGAAAGACAGGGGGGAATTCACGAGCAGTACTTC.